What follows are 19 T cell receptor beta chains derived from one specimen sequenced in a study of T cell responses to AZD1222 COVID-19 vaccine. TCRdb's copy holds only in-frame clones and misses some; the assay was immunoSEQ multiplex PCR. The sample lists about 140,000 clones, approximately 90% occurring once. Sequenced here: peripheral blood, sampled 28 days after the second AZD1222 dose. The source of these receptors is an adult who received the AZD1222 COVID-19 vaccine.

This clone was counted a single time. The chain joins TRBV7-2 to TRBJ2-2, with a possible D match to TRBD1 (6 bases). Germline CDR1 reads SGHTA; CDR2 reads FQGNSA. The length of the CDR3 is 14 residues. V was cut by 6 bases and J by 8 bases, with 16 bases left in between. The CDR3: CASSMKYRDGELFF. The DNA for the CDR3 is TGTGCCAGCAGTATGAAGTACAGGGATGGGGAGCTGTTTTTT.

V usage is TRBV12-3 or TRBV12-4 and J usage is TRBJ1-5; D remains ambiguous. The CDR3 totals 13 residues. V lost 3 bases and J 11 bases, leaving 14 bases between the germline ends. CDR3 nucleotide sequence: TGTGCCAGCAGTTTTGTCCACCCGGGAGCCCAGCATTTT. It codes for CASSFVHPGAQHF.

By frequency in the sample, this clone is medium-sized (0.01 to 0.1%). The chain employs TRBV2 and TRBJ1-5; TRBD1 matches 11 bases. This CDR3 comprises 16 residues. The V gene end was trimmed by 4 bases and the J gene end by 2 bases; junction bases not matched to a gene: 4. CDR1 is SNHLY and CDR2 is FYNNEI in the germline V gene. The CDR3 loop reads CASSADRGLGNQPQHF. The CDR3 nucleotides are TGTGCCAGCAGTGCGGACAGGGGGCTTGGCAATCAGCCCCAGCATTTT.

V gene TRBV18 combines with J gene TRBJ1-6, with a possible D match to TRBD1 (6 bases). Germline loops: CDR1 KGHSH, CDR2 LQKENI. The CDR3 extends over 16 amino acids. Deletions cut 0 bases from V and 10 bases from J, with 16 bases between. The CDR3 DNA follows: TGTGCCAGCTCACCACCGGGTCCGGGGGGCAGATCACCCCTCCACTTT. As protein: CASSPPGPGGRSPLHF. The variable domain in full, with the rest retrieved from reference TRBV18 and TRBJ1-6, is NAGVMQNPRHLVRRRGQEARLRCSPMKGHSHVYWYRQLPEEGLKFMVYLQKENIIDESGMPKERFSAEFPKEGPSILRIQQVVRGDSAAYFCASSPPGPGGRSPLHFGNGTRLTVT.

CDR3 sequence (DNA): TGTGCCAGCAGCCCCCCCGGGACTAGCGGGGGGACGGCGCAGTTCTTC. It yields the protein CASSPPGTSGGTAQFF. This rearrangement joins TRBV7-2 to TRBJ2-1; 15 bases map to TRBD2. Per germline, CDR1 SGHTA and CDR2 FQGNSA. With V trimmed by 5 bases and J by 12 bases, 11 bases remained unmatched. CDR3 length: 16 residues.

The genes are TRBV7-2 and TRBJ1-1; perhaps TRBD1 as D (5 bases). Germline loops: CDR1 SGHTA, CDR2 FQGNSA. This CDR3 contains 13 residues. V lost 0 bases and J 11 bases, leaving 13 bases between the germline ends. The CDR3 loop reads CASSLAPARAAFF. CDR3 DNA: TGTGCCAGCAGCTTAGCTCCGGCCAGGGCGGCTTTCTTT.

In this sample, this clone turned up once. The genes are TRBV9 and TRBJ1-5; D gene ambiguous. V shed 4 bases and J shed 0 bases, with 5 bases lying between them. The CDR3 length is 13 residues. Germline CDR1 SGDLS, CDR2 YYNGEE. The CDR3 sequence is CASSLNSNQPQHF. CDR3 coding DNA: TGTGCCAGCAGCTTAAATAGCAATCAGCCCCAGCATTTT.

The V and J genes are TRBV3-1 (or the pseudogene TRBV3-2) and TRBJ2-2, with D unclear. CDR3 size: 13 residues. The V end was cut by 5 bases, the J end by 3 bases, with 7 bases between. Germline loops: CDR1 LGHDT, CDR2 YNNKEL (reference sequence). In nucleotides, the CDR3 is TGTGCCAGCAGCTACTCGGACACCGGGGAGCTGTTTTTT. Protein sequence: CASSYSDTGELFF.

The chain carries TRBV18 and TRBJ1-6, with unresolved D. Trimming cost V 1 base and J 2 bases, with 6 bases left between them. Germline-derived CDR1 and CDR2 are KGHSH and LQKENI. The CDR3 spans 15 residues. In DNA, the CDR3 is TGTGCCAGCTCACCACGTTGGGCCTATAATTCACCCCTCCACTTT. Translating it yields CASSPRWAYNSPLHF.

The J gene is TRBJ1-2, the V gene TRBV18; 9 nucleotides line up with TRBD1. This CDR3 has 15 residues. The germline CDR1 and CDR2 sequences are KGHSH and LQKENI. The ends lost 4 bases at V and 6 bases at J; junction bases unmatched: 9. The CDR3 here is CASSRNRGQEDGYTF. The CDR3 DNA sequence: TGTGCCAGCTCACGTAACAGGGGGCAGGAGGATGGCTACACCTTC.

The chain is built from TRBV9 and TRBJ1-2; D is uncertain. This CDR3 is 13 amino acids long. Trimming took off 2 bases at V and 5 bases at J, with 10 bases between the two ends. The germline V gene has CDR1 SGDLS and CDR2 YYNGEE. The CDR3 protein is CASSVGRSYGYTF. CDR3 in DNA: TGTGCCAGCAGCGTTGGCAGATCATATGGCTACACCTTC.

The V and J genes are TRBV28 and TRBJ1-4; no clear D gene. Germline-derived CDR1 and CDR2 are MDHEN and SYDVKM. This CDR3 has 16 amino acids. V lost 2 bases, J lost 7 bases, and 17 bases lay in between. The CDR3 sequence: CASSLSLASQIEKLFF. DNA for the CDR3: TGTGCCAGCAGTTTAAGCCTCGCGTCGCAAATTGAAAAACTGTTTTTT.

The chain employs TRBV6-5 and TRBJ2-2; D possibly corresponds to TRBD2 (7 bases). The length of the CDR3 is 15 residues. With 7 bases removed from V and 5 bases from J, the gap between germline ends came to 17 bases. Germline CDR1 MNHEY, CDR2 SVGAGI. CDR3: CASTLGGRGTGELFF. The CDR3 DNA is TGTGCCAGCACCTTGGGGGGGCGCGGGACCGGGGAGCTGTTTTTT.

The chain employs TRBV2 and TRBJ1-6, with 9 bases lining up with TRBD1. This CDR3 region has 15 residues. Germline V CDR1 and CDR2: SNHLY, FYNNEI. Unmatched junction bases numbered 7, after V lost 5 bases and J lost 8 bases. CDR3 nucleotide sequence: TGTGCCAGCAGTAACCCGGGACAGGGTGATTCACCCCTCCACTTT. Its protein product is CASSNPGQGDSPLHF.

This rearrangement joins TRBV6-5 to TRBJ1-1; 7 nucleotides line up with TRBD1. Unmatched junction bases numbered 3, after V lost 6 bases and J lost 2 bases. Germline CDR1 is MNHEY and CDR2 is SVGAGI. CDR3 length equals 13 residues. The CDR3 DNA is TGTGCCAGCAGCGCAGGGGGAAACACTGAAGCTTTCTTT. It specifies CASSAGGNTEAFF.

The chain employs TRBV7-2 and TRBJ1-2; 7 nucleotides line up with TRBD1. V dropped 5 bases and J dropped 4; count of bases not matched to a gene: 7. Germline values: CDR1 SGHTA, CDR2 FQGNSA. There are 14 residues in the CDR3. The CDR3 reads CASSPRQGPYGYTF. The CDR3 DNA follows: TGTGCCAGCAGCCCGAGACAGGGTCCCTATGGCTACACCTTC.

This rearrangement joins TRBV5-1 to TRBJ1-1, with D maybe TRBD1 (5 bases). The CDR3 runs to 15 residues. The V end lost 3 bases, the J end lost 3 bases, and 15 bases lay between the germline ends. Germline V gene data show CDR1 as SGHRS and CDR2 as YFSETQ. CDR3 nucleotides: TGCGCCAGCAGCTCCCAACTCCGGGGGGACACTGAAGCTTTCTTT. Amino acid sequence: CASSSQLRGDTEAFF.

This chain links TRBV27 with TRBJ1-2, with 8 bases identical to TRBD1. The CDR3 length is 14 residues. V lost 5 bases to trimming and J lost 4 bases; unmatched junction nucleotides: 6. CDR1 is MNHEY, CDR2 SMNVEV, per germline (reference sequence). The CDR3 loop reads CASSLQQGGYGYTF. The CDR3 nucleotides read TGTGCCAGCAGTCTTCAACAGGGGGGCTATGGCTACACCTTC.

The gene calls are TRBV7-2 and TRBJ1-2, with D perhaps matching TRBD1 (5 bases). V shed 1 base and J shed 7 bases, with 16 bases lying between them. The CDR3 has 15 amino acids. Looked up from germline, CDR1 is SGHTA and CDR2 is FQGNSA. Written as DNA, the CDR3 is TGTGCCAGCAGCTTAGGTTGGGGGGAGGTGGCTGGCTACACCTTC. It codes for CASSLGWGEVAGYTF.